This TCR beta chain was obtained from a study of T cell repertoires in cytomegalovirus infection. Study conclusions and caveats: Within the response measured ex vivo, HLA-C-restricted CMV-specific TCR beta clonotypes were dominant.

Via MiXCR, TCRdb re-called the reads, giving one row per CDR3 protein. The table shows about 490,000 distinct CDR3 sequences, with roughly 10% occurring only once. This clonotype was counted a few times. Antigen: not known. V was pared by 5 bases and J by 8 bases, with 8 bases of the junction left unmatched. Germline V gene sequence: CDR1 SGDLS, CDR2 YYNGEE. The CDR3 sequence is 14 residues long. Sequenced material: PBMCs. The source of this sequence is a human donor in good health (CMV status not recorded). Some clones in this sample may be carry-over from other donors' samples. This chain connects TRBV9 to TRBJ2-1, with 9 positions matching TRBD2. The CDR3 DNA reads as TGTGCCAGCAGTATAGACCTAGCGGGACATGAGCAGTTCTTC. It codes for CASSIDLAGHEQFF.